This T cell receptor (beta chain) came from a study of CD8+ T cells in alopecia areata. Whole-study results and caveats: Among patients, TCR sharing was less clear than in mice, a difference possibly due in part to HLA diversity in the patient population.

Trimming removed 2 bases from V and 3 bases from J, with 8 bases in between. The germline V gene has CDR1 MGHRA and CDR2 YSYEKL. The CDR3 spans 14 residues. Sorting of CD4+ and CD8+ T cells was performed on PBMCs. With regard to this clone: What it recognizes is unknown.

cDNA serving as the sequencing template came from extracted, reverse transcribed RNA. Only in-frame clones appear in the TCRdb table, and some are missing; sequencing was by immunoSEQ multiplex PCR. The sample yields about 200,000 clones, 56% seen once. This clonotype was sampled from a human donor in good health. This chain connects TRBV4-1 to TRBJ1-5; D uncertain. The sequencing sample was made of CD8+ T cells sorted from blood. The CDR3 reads CASSQQDDNQPQHF. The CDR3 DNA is TGCGCCAGCAGCCAACAAGACGACAATCAGCCCCAGCATTTT.